Listed below are T cell receptor beta chains from one sample, sequenced in a study of OX40 agonist ivuxolimab in advanced cancers. Using immunoSEQ multiplex PCR, the repertoire was profiled, and TCRdb retains in-frame clones only, with some absent. The repertoire holds tens of thousands of clones, with roughly 87% as singletons. Sequencing used CD4+ or CD8+ T cells sorted from blood, obtained in a trial of the OX40 agonist ivuxolimab. All receptors derive from an adult with an advanced solid tumor such as melanoma, head and neck, liver or kidney cancer. CDR3s include the opening cysteine and the closing phenylalanine or tryptophan. A D gene is named only where the DNA matches it firmly.

d_call j_call v_call cdr3_aa cdr3_nt
- TRBJ2-5 TRBV25-1 CASTPQGYQETQYF TGTGCCAGCACCCCCCAGGGGTACCAAGAGACCCAGTACTTC
- TRBJ2-7 TRBV7-8 CASSPGHEQYF TGTGCCAGCAGCCCAGGCCACGAGCAGTACTTC
- TRBJ2-7 TRBV29-1 CSVVDTSSYEQYF TGCAGCGTTGTGGACACCAGCTCCTACGAGCAGTACTTC
TRBD1 TRBJ2-5 TRBV28 CASSINRGRGETQYF TGTGCCAGCAGTATAAACAGGGGACGGGGCGAGACCCAGTACTTC
TRBD1 TRBJ2-6 TRBV5-1 CASRTGLTSSGANVLTF TGCGCCAGCCGGACAGGACTTACCAGCTCTGGGGCCAACGTCCTGACTTTC
- TRBJ2-2 TRBV4-1 CASSSSFRGTGELFF TGCGCCAGCAGCTCTAGCTTTAGGGGAACCGGGGAGCTGTTTTTT
- TRBJ2-5 TRBV9 CASSSGAPETQYF TGTGCCAGCAGCTCAGGGGCGCCAGAGACCCAGTACTTC
- TRBJ1-1 TRBV28 CASSLRQLSGINTEAFF TGTGCCAGCAGTTTAAGGCAACTATCCGGGATAAACACTGAAGCTTTCTTT
- TRBJ2-3 TRBV14 CASSQILTDTQYF TGTGCCAGCAGCCAAATTCTGACAGATACGCAGTATTTT
- TRBJ2-2 TRBV2 CASSDSRGGELFF TGTGCCAGCAGTGACTCTCGGGGCGGGGAGCTGTTTTTT